This T cell receptor (beta chain) derives from a study of blood T cell repertoires in COVID-19. In the study overall: Acute-phase and convalescent COVID-19 samples originated in the United States, Italy and Spain.

Data came from immunoSEQ multiplex PCR; TCRdb stores just in-frame clones and leaves some out. Of roughly 280,000 clones listed, 86% are singletons. The CDR3 covers 15 residues. The germline V gene has CDR1 SGHTA and CDR2 FQGTGA. Trimming shortened V by 5 bases and J by 4 bases, and 15 bases separated the two germline ends. The rearrangement uses TRBV7-3 and TRBJ1-5, with D unresolved. Sample: peripheral blood. This receptor was taken from a man aged 18 to 30 with active or convalescent COVID-19. For the CDR3, the DNA is TGTGCCAGCAGCGCGAGATGTGACAAAAATCAGCCCCAGCATTTT. It yields the protein CASSARCDKNQPQHF.